The 30 T cell receptor beta chains reported below all come from one sample, sequenced in a study of T-cell reconstitution after alpha-beta-depleted transplantation in children (dated by TCRdb to the mid-2010s). The sample's treatment or condition label, decoded: allogeneic hematopoietic cell transplantation with graft depleted of TCRalphabeta T cells and CD19 B cells. Library creation used PCR. For sequencing, an Illumina HiSeq 2500 was employed. To normalize quantification of the TCRbeta repertoire, the TCR libraries were built with molecular barcoding that relied on unique molecular identifiers. TCRdb reprocessing: public reads trimmed at Q25 with fastp, clones called with MiXCR, in-frame beta chains kept. Records with the same CDR3 protein are collapsed into one entry carrying the most frequent genes and DNA. Counted in this sample were around 580,000 distinct CDR3 sequences; around 27% of them appeared once. The top ten clones comprise approximately 39% of the sample.

Sequencing used PBMCs, obtained before TCRalphabeta/CD19-depleted stem cell transplant. All receptors come from a boy younger than two with Wiskott-Aldrich syndrome, due to receive a stem cell transplant.

This clonotype appeared a few times. V is TRBV11-2 and J is TRBJ2-3; 7 nucleotides line up with TRBD2. Trimming at V came to 0 bases and at J to 3 bases, leaving 12 bases not matched to a gene. This CDR3 has 18 residues. Germline V gene sequence: CDR1 SGHAT, CDR2 FQNNGV. In DNA, the CDR3 is TGTGCCAGCAGCTTAGATTTGCGAGTCACTAGCGATACAGATACGCAGTATTTT. Translated, it gives CASSLDLRVTSDTDTQYF.

This clonotype was counted only a few times. The chain recombines TRBV15 with TRBJ2-7; the D call may be TRBD1 or TRBD2 (5 bases each). CDR3 length: 14 amino acids. CDR1 LNHNV and CDR2 YYDKDF come from the germline V gene (reference sequence). V dropped 3 bases and J dropped 2 bases, with 11 bases sitting between them. CDR3 in DNA: TGTGCCACCAGCAGGGGGGACGGAGCCTACGAGCAGTACTTC. Protein: CATSRGDGAYEQYF.

This clonotype was seen a few times. The chain couples TRBV15 to TRBJ2-3; 8 positions match TRBD2. The J segment lost 2 bases and the V segment lost 4 bases, leaving 11 bases of the junction unmatched. CDR3 length: 17 residues. Germline V gene data show CDR1 as LNHNV and CDR2 as YYDKDF (reference sequence). CDR3 protein: CATSKNGRATFTDTQYF. The CDR3 region has the DNA TGTGCCACCAGCAAGAACGGGAGGGCAACATTCACAGATACGCAGTATTTT.

The genes are TRBV9 and TRBJ2-5; TRBD2 matches at 13 bases. J was trimmed by 0 bases and V by 4 bases; bases with no gene match: 3. In germline, CDR1 is SGDLS, CDR2 YYNGEE. This CDR3 has 16 residues. The CDR3 reads CASSQGLAGHQETQYF. CDR3 bases: TGTGCCAGCAGCCAGGGACTAGCGGGACACCAAGAGACCCAGTACTTC.

The gene calls are TRBV20-1 and TRBJ2-5; 10 bases line up with TRBD2. The CDR3 runs to 15 residues. The junction had 8 bases not matched to a gene; V was cut back by 2 bases and J by 5 bases. CDR1 and CDR2 (germline): DFQATT, SNEGSKA (reference sequence). CDR3 nucleotide sequence: TGCAGTGCTAGATCCCGTACTAGCGGGATCGAGACCCAGTACTTC. Protein sequence: CSARSRTSGIETQYF.

The chain is built from TRBV15 and TRBJ2-1; D not certain. CDR1 and CDR2 (germline): LNHNV, YYDKDF (reference sequence). This CDR3 comprises 14 residues. Trimming cost V 0 bases and J 7 bases, with 10 bases left between them. CDR3 DNA: TGTGCCACCAGCAGAGAATCATGGGGTAATGAGCAGTTCTTC. It is translated as CATSRESWGNEQFF. The full variable domain, rest sourced from reference TRBV15 and TRBJ2-1, is DAMVIQNPRYQVTQFGKPVTLSCSQTLNHNVMYWYQQKSSQAPKLLFHYYDKDFNNEADTPDNFQSRRPNTSFCFLDIRSPGLGDTAMYLCATSRESWGNEQFFGPGTRLTVL.

V usage is TRBV28 and J usage is TRBJ2-3; possible D gene TRBD1, 6 bases. V lost 6 bases, J lost 8 bases, and 6 bases lay in between. The CDR3 sequence is 10 residues long. Germline V gene data show CDR1 as MDHEN and CDR2 as SYDVKM. In nucleotides, the CDR3 is TGTGCCAGCAGGGACAGTACGCAGTATTTT. Amino acids: CASRDSTQYF.

The chain carries TRBV19 and TRBJ2-1; 9 nucleotides align to TRBD2. The CDR3 sequence is 14 residues long. V dropped 8 bases and J dropped 11; count of bases not matched to a gene: 13. From germline, CDR1 is LNHDA and CDR2 SQIVND (reference sequence). The chain's CDR3 is CASCNLAGVYKQFF. In nucleotides, the CDR3 is TGTGCCAGTTGTAACTTAGCGGGAGTCTATAAGCAGTTCTTC. Full variable domain (remainder filled in from reference TRBV19 and TRBJ2-1): DGGITQSPKYLFRKEGQNVTLSCEQNLNHDAMYWYRQDPGQGLRLIYYSQIVNDFQKGDIAEGYSVSREKKESFPLTVTSAQKNPTAFYLCASCNLAGVYKQFFGPGTRLTVL.

V usage is TRBV20-1 and J usage is TRBJ2-1; 11 nucleotides align to TRBD1. The CDR3 loop spans 16 amino acids. J was trimmed by 4 bases and V by 5 bases; bases with no gene match: 10. Per germline, CDR1 DFQATT and CDR2 SNEGSKA (reference sequence). The CDR3 nucleotides are TGCAGTGCTGGATGGACAGGGGGCGAAAAGTACAATGAGCAGTTCTTC. Translating it yields CSAGWTGGEKYNEQFF.

The V and J genes are TRBV20-1 and TRBJ2-5, with D possibly matching TRBD2 (5 bases). Per the germline V gene, CDR1 is DFQATT and CDR2 is SNEGSKA (reference sequence). Deletions cut 1 base from V and 2 bases from J, with 8 bases between. The length of the CDR3 is 13 residues. CDR3 in DNA: TGCAGTGCTAGAGTTGGAGGACAAGAGACCCAGTACTTC. Translated: CSARVGGQETQYF.

In this sample, this clonotype turned up a few times. This CDR3 reads CASSLGLRDRGHTGELFF. In nucleotides, the CDR3 is TGCGCCAGCAGCTTGGGGCTCCGGGACAGGGGGCACACCGGGGAGCTGTTTTTT. The genes are TRBV5-1 and TRBJ2-2, with 12 bases fitting TRBD1. The V gene's germline CDR1 is SGHRS and CDR2 YFSETQ. CDR3 size: 18 residues. V shed 0 bases, J shed 3 bases, and the junction held 6 bases outside the gene matches.

This clonotype has a handful of counts. The V and J genes are TRBV5-1 and TRBJ2-3; D uncertain. The CDR3 contains 14 residues. Trimming took off 0 bases at V and 1 base at J, with 6 bases between the two ends. From germline, CDR1 is SGHRS and CDR2 YFSETQ. CDR3 loop: CASSLEVRTDTQYF. For the CDR3, the DNA is TGCGCCAGCAGCTTGGAGGTCCGCACAGATACGCAGTATTTT.

The chain links TRBV3-1 to TRBJ2-7; D is perhaps TRBD1 (5 bases). V shed 4 bases and J shed 0 bases, with 13 bases lying between them. The CDR3 has 15 residues. Germline assignment: CDR1 LGHDT and CDR2 YNNKEL (reference sequence). CDR3 DNA sequence: TGTGCCAGCAGCCCCGGTAAGGGGATCTCCTACGAGCAGTACTTC. Its protein is CASSPGKGISYEQYF.

The chain couples TRBV20-1 to TRBJ2-1; 11 bases align to TRBD2. The CDR3 covers 16 residues. With V trimmed by 1 base and J by 8 bases, 10 bases remained unmatched. The germline V gene has CDR1 DFQATT and CDR2 SNEGSKA (reference sequence). CDR3: CSARVGVAGGLDEQFF. DNA for the CDR3: TGCAGTGCTAGAGTCGGCGTAGCGGGAGGGCTTGATGAGCAGTTCTTC.

The CDR3, as DNA: TGTGCCACCTCGACTACCGAGTACTACGAGCAGTACTTC. Translating it yields CATSTTEYYEQYF. The chain carries TRBV6-6 and TRBJ2-7; TRBD2 might be the D (5 bases). This CDR3 has 13 residues. The V and J ends lost 10 bases and 3 bases respectively, with 16 bases between them. Germline lookup yields CDR1 MNHNY and CDR2 SVGAGI (reference sequence).

This clonotype occurred once. V gene TRBV20-1 combines with J gene TRBJ2-3; D might be TRBD2 (5 bases). The V gene lost 3 bases and the J gene lost 2 bases, with 18 bases spanning the gap. This CDR3 contains 16 residues. Germline CDR1 and CDR2: DFQATT and SNEGSKA (reference sequence). Here the CDR3 DNA reads TGCAGTGCTAGCCGCGCTGGGAGAGGCGCCACAGATACGCAGTATTTT. It yields the protein CSASRAGRGATDTQYF.

The sample holds a few counts of this clonotype. V gene TRBV24-1 combines with J gene TRBJ2-3; 8 bases line up with TRBD2. From germline, CDR1 is KGHDR and CDR2 SFDVKD. J lost 2 bases, V lost 5 bases, and 5 bases had no gene match. The CDR3 runs 15 residues. The CDR3 protein is CATSVSGKTTDTQYF. For the CDR3, the DNA is TGTGCCACCAGTGTTAGCGGGAAGACCACAGATACGCAGTATTTT.

V is TRBV7-2 and J is TRBJ1-5, with D possibly matching TRBD1 (5 bases). Per the germline V gene, CDR1 is SGHTA and CDR2 is FQGNSA. This CDR3 has 14 residues. The V and J ends lost 5 bases and 9 bases respectively, with 17 bases between them. CDR3: CASSPGTVGLPQHF. The DNA of the CDR3 is TGTGCCAGCAGCCCTGGGACGGTCGGGTTGCCCCAGCATTTT.

This clonotype was counted between two and nine times. The genes are TRBV28 and TRBJ1-1; D ambiguous. This CDR3 has 12 amino acids. The ends were cut back, 1 base at V and 10 bases at J, with 10 bases in the middle. CDR1 and CDR2 from the germline V gene are MDHEN and SYDVKM. CDR3 DNA sequence: TGTGCCAGCAGTTTATTTTGGACGGGAGCTTTCTTT. This sequence encodes CASSLFWTGAFF.

In the case of this clonotype: A read error may explain this, as a much larger clone is one base away. The chain uses TRBV29-1 and TRBJ2-7; weak D call: TRBD1 (6 bases). Trimming cost V 7 bases and J 2 bases, with 12 bases left between them. The germline gives CDR1 SQVTM, CDR2 ANQGSEA. This CDR3 region has 12 residues. The CDR3 region has the DNA TGCAGCGGATTGACAGGAGCCTACGAGCAGTACTTC. Encoded protein: CSGLTGAYEQYF.

The chain carries TRBV5-4 and TRBJ2-3; D gene uncertain. The germline V and J ends were trimmed by 2 bases and 2 bases, with 15 bases remaining between them. Germline CDR1 is SGHNT and CDR2 is YYREEE (reference sequence). The CDR3 is 16 amino acids. CDR3 amino acids: CASSLIHHHLTDTQYF. The CDR3 region has the DNA TGTGCCAGCAGCTTAATACACCACCATCTCACAGATACGCAGTATTTT.

This clonotype was observed a handful of times. The chain carries TRBV20-1 and TRBJ2-1; 7 nucleotides agree with TRBD2. V trimming: 0 bases; J trimming: 8 bases; junction bases outside the gene matches: 7. Per the germline V gene, CDR1 is DFQATT and CDR2 is SNEGSKA (reference sequence). The CDR3 extends over 14 amino acids. The CDR3 loop is CSARDMVRGDEQFF. CDR3 bases: TGCAGTGCTAGAGATATGGTCCGGGGGGATGAGCAGTTCTTC.

There are a few counts of this clonotype. This chain uses TRBV20-1 with TRBJ2-4; D may be TRBD1 (5 bases). The germline CDR1 and CDR2 sequences are DFQATT and SNEGSKA (reference sequence). The CDR3 has 13 residues. V dropped 5 bases and J dropped 3 bases, with 11 bases sitting between them. The CDR3 reads CSARIQGKNIQYF. CDR3 bases: TGCAGTGCTCGGATTCAGGGCAAAAACATTCAGTACTTC.

The V call is TRBV15, the J call TRBJ1-1; no reliable D call. The CDR3 is 13 amino acids. Germline V gene lookup returns CDR1 LNHNV and CDR2 YYDKDF (reference sequence). Trimming took 0 bases from V and 7 from J, leaving 9 bases between them. The CDR3 sequence: CATSRDSGSEAFF. Here the CDR3 DNA reads TGTGCCACCAGCAGAGATTCGGGCAGTGAAGCTTTCTTT.

This clonotype has more than one count but fewer than ten. J is TRBJ2-1 and V is TRBV2; 10 bases map to TRBD2. The CDR3 totals 15 residues. The V gene end was trimmed by 4 bases and the J gene end by 6 bases; junction bases not matched to a gene: 6. CDR1 is SNHLY and CDR2 is FYNNEI in the germline V gene. CDR3 sequence: CASSVGTSVANEQFF. CDR3 DNA: TGTGCCAGCAGTGTTGGGACTAGCGTCGCCAATGAGCAGTTCTTC.

This clonotype occurred a few times. This chain connects TRBV19 to TRBJ2-3; 10 positions match TRBD2. Germline trimming cut 4 bases from V and 0 bases from J; bases unmatched to any gene: 1. Germline CDR1 reads LNHDA; CDR2 reads SQIVND (reference sequence). The CDR3 sequence is 15 residues long. As DNA, the CDR3 is TGTGCCAGTAGTAAGACTAGCGGGAGCACAGATACGCAGTATTTT. Translated, it gives CASSKTSGSTDTQYF.

This chain joins TRBV5-1 and TRBJ2-3; tentatively, D is TRBD2 (6 bases). The CDR3 totals 15 residues. The V gene lost 4 bases and the J gene lost 3 bases, with 15 bases spanning the gap. Per the germline V gene, CDR1 is SGHRS and CDR2 is YFSETQ. The CDR3 spells CASSPVGSGTDTQYF. CDR3 coding DNA: TGCGCCAGCAGCCCGGTGGGTAGCGGAACAGATACGCAGTATTTT.

This sequence joins TRBV10-1 and TRBJ1-2, with no clear D. Looked up from germline, CDR1 is WNHNN and CDR2 is SYGVQD (reference sequence). Trimming took 3 bases from V and 3 from J, leaving 8 bases between them. This CDR3 has 13 amino acids. This CDR3 is CASSDSGDYGYTF. For the CDR3, the DNA is TGCGCCAGCAGTGATTCCGGGGACTATGGCTACACCTTC.

This chain links TRBV20-1 with TRBJ2-3; 11 nucleotides line up with TRBD2. After removal of 1 base from V and 4 bases from J, the junction contained 4 bases not matched to a gene. Germline loops: CDR1 DFQATT, CDR2 SNEGSKA (reference sequence). The CDR3 contains 15 residues. CDR3 sequence (DNA): TGCAGTGCTAGAGTTACTAGCGGGAGTCCAGATACGCAGTATTTT. This translates into CSARVTSGSPDTQYF.

The J gene is TRBJ2-1, the V gene TRBV9, with D maybe TRBD2 (5 bases). The CDR3 is 16 residues long. V lost 2 bases to trimming and J lost 0 bases, with 12 bases between them. Per germline, CDR1 SGDLS and CDR2 YYNGEE. CDR3 amino acids: CASSVHAGSSYNEQFF. Written as DNA, the CDR3 is TGTGCCAGCAGCGTCCATGCGGGTAGCTCCTACAATGAGCAGTTCTTC. The full variable domain, rest sourced from reference TRBV9 and TRBJ2-1, is DSGVTQTPKHLITATGQRVTLRCSPRSGDLSVYWYQQSLDQGLQFLIQYYNGEERAKGNILERFSAQQFPDLHSELNLSSLELGDSALYFCASSVHAGSSYNEQFFGPGTRLTVL.